This T cell receptor beta chain was sequenced for a study of tumor-infiltrating lymphocytes in primary liver carcinoma. Trimming shortened V by 7 bases and J by 1 base, and 14 bases separated the two germline ends. The CDR3 contains 15 residues. Joint extraction of RNA and DNA used about 17-31 mg of bulk tissue that was unsorted. cDNA specific to TCR beta was made from 500 to 650 ng of total RNA, with a constant-region primer employed for priming. ARM-PCR, slightly modified, supplied the TCR beta libraries through three nested multiplex PCR rounds. The first two PCR rounds used TRBV1-TRBV30 primers with a Cbeta primer, approximately 10 cycles each. Each CDR3 protein gets one entry after TCRdb re-called the multiplex PCR reads with MiXCR. The table records tens of thousands of distinct CDR3 sequences, about 75% of them present only once.

V is TRBV12-3 or TRBV12-4 and J is TRBJ1-5; weak D call: TRBD1 (5 bases). The specimen was tumor-adjacent normal liver tissue. The clonotype originates from a woman aged 25 to 39 with primary liver carcinoma and hepatitis B virus infection. The CDR3 bases are TGTGCCAGCACCCAGCAGGGTTTGAGCAATCAGCCCCAGCATTTT. Protein product: CASTQQGLSNQPQHF.